Listed below are T cell receptor beta chains from one sample, sequenced in a study. One entry per CDR3 protein results from TCRdb running MiXCR on the 5' RACE reads. The sample carries about 57,000 distinct CDR3 sequences, about 25% recorded once. The sample taken for sequencing was tumor-infiltrating Tregs sorted from the breast tumor. The receptors come from a female donor with breast cancer. The CDR3 runs from the conserved cysteine through the conserved F or W. D genes are given only for firm matches. Some rows mark clone size as missing; the rest say once, few, many or name a class of expanded clone.

TRBJ2-6 few . TRBV15 16 CATSRERGSGANVLTF TGTGCCACCAGCAGAGAAAGAGGATCTGGGGCCAACGTCCTGACTTTC
TRBJ2-1 . . TRBV6-2/TRBV6-3 16 CASSPYKGGVTKEQFF TGTGCCAGCAGCCCGTATAAGGGAGGAGTTACAAAAGAGCAGTTCTTC
TRBJ2-1 few TRBD2 TRBV6-2/TRBV6-3 17 CASSLVGGREPYNEQFF TGTGCCAGCAGCCTCGTGGGCGGGAGAGAACCCTACAATGAGCAGTTCTTC
TRBJ2-2 . . TRBV9 17 CASSDRKEGEATGELFF TGTGCCAGCAGCGATCGTAAGGAAGGGGAGGCCACCGGGGAGCTGTTTTTT
TRBJ2-6 few . TRBV9 15 CASSLLGAGANVLTF TGTGCCAGCAGCCTCCTCGGGGCTGGGGCCAACGTCCTGACTTTC
TRBJ2-5 medium-sized . TRBV20-1 15 CSARGPSGLQETQYF TGCAGTGCTAGAGGGCCCAGCGGGCTGCAAGAGACCCAGTACTTC
TRBJ1-2 once TRBD1 TRBV10-3 14 CAIKGTDSNYGYTF TGTGCCATCAAGGGGACAGATTCTAACTATGGCTACACCTTC
TRBJ2-5 medium-sized . TRBV6-5 15 CASLTLLVPQETQYF TGTGCCAGCTTGACCCTCCTAGTACCGCAAGAGACCCAGTACTTC
TRBJ2-3 . TRBD2 TRBV20-1 12 CRMKGRADTKYF TGCAGGATGAAAGGGAGGGCAGATACGAAGTATTTT
TRBJ2-4 . . TRBV6-2/TRBV6-3 12 CASRVPSDIQYF TGTGCCAGCAGGGTCCCGTCTGACATTCAGTACTTC
TRBJ1-1 . . TRBV12-3/TRBV12-4 11 CASSLSIEAFF TGTGCCAGCAGTTTAAGCATTGAAGCTTTCTTT
TRBJ2-2 . . TRBV12-3/TRBV12-4 15 CASRPAGVDTGELFF TGTGCCAGCAGACCGGCAGGCGTGGACACCGGGGAGCTGTTTTTT
TRBJ2-7 . . TRBV20-1 16 CSARVPQSGEIYEQYF TGCAGTGCTAGAGTTCCTCAATCAGGGGAAATCTACGAGCAGTACTTC
TRBJ1-4 . . TRBV15 12 CATSRVNEKLFF TGTGCCACCAGCAGAGTGAATGAAAAACTGTTTTTT
TRBJ1-2 few TRBD1 TRBV20-1 14 CSAGPLDRGYGYTF TGCAGTGCTGGACCACTTGACAGGGGATATGGCTACACCTTC
TRBJ2-1 . . TRBV20-1 13 CSAREWAYNEQFF TGCAGTGCTAGGGAATGGGCTTACAATGAGCAGTTCTTC
TRBJ2-1 many . TRBV7-6 13 CASTRAPEGEQFF TGTGCCAGCACCCGGGCCCCCGAGGGTGAGCAGTTCTTC
TRBJ2-7 few . TRBV12-3/TRBV12-4 14 CASSSGAYAYEQYF TGTGCCAGCAGCTCGGGGGCATATGCCTACGAGCAGTACTTC
TRBJ2-1 many . TRBV5-1 11 CASSFQNEQFF TGCGCCAGCAGCTTCCAGAATGAGCAGTTCTTC
TRBJ1-2 many . TRBV12-3/TRBV12-4 13 CASSPGQLYGYTF TGTGCCAGCAGTCCCGGACAGCTCTATGGCTACACCTTC
TRBJ2-3 . . TRBV13 15 CASSGQLDSTDTQYF TGTGCCAGCAGCGGACAGCTTGATAGCACAGATACGCAGTATTTT
TRBJ1-1 . . TRBV20-1 13 CSARASLNTEAFF TGCAGTGCTAGAGCCTCATTGAACACTGAAGCTTTCTTT
TRBJ1-2 . TRBD1 TRBV4-3 18 CASSQKTGYSQGVYGYTF TGCGCCAGCAGCCAAAAGACAGGATACTCCCAGGGGGTCTATGGCTACACCTTC
TRBJ2-5 . . TRBV4-2 14 CASSQGGRQETQYF TGTGCCAGCAGCCAAGGGGGCAGGCAAGAGACCCAGTACTTC
TRBJ2-7 many . TRBV27 15 CASRLRQEESYEQYF TGTGCCAGCAGACTCAGACAGGAGGAGTCCTACGAGCAGTACTTC
TRBJ1-1 . . TRBV5-6 15 CASSPKEAWTVEASF TGTGCCAGCAGCCCGAAGGAAGCGTGGACAGTTGAAGCTTCCTTT
TRBJ1-2 few TRBD1 TRBV29-1 13 CSVKTGAGYGYTF TGCAGCGTCAAGACAGGGGCCGGCTATGGCTACACCTTC
TRBJ1-1 few . TRBV4-1 14 CASSHPSAGFEAFF TGCGCCAGCAGCCACCCGTCAGCGGGCTTTGAAGCTTTCTTT
TRBJ2-5 . TRBD2 TRBV4-3 18 CASSQGSSGRSRGETQYF TGCGCCAGCAGCCAAGGATCTAGCGGGAGGTCTAGAGGAGAGACCCAGTACTTC
TRBJ2-7 few . TRBV10-2 12 CASSERGYEQYF TGCGCCAGCAGTGAGAGGGGCTACGAGCAGTACTTC
TRBJ1-3 many . TRBV20-1 13 CSADDSDRNTIYF TGCAGTGCAGATGACAGCGATAGAAACACCATATATTTT
TRBJ2-2 . . TRBV28 14 CASSLELPTGELFF TGTGCCAGCAGTTTGGAGCTACCGACCGGGGAGCTGTTTTTT
TRBJ1-2 few . TRBV6-1 13 CASSDPGAVGYTF TGTGCCAGCAGTGATCCCGGGGCGGTGGGCTACACCTTC
TRBJ2-4 . TRBD1 TRBV6-2/TRBV6-3 16 CASSYPGQGRENIQYF TGTGCCAGCAGTTACCCGGGACAGGGGAGGGAAAACATTCAGTACTTC
TRBJ2-7 few . TRBV7-2 11 CASSHYYEQYF TGTGCCAGCTCCCACTACTACGAGCAGTACTTC
TRBJ2-1 many . TRBV4-3 17 CASSLRQFGTGYNEQFF TGCGCCAGCAGCCTTAGACAATTTGGGACCGGTTACAATGAGCAGTTCTTC
TRBJ1-1 . . TRBV15 17 CATRQGAGFWKNTEAFF TGTGCCACCAGGCAAGGGGCTGGATTTTGGAAGAACACTGAAGCTTTCTTT
TRBJ2-3 few . TRBV20-1 16 CSARDTGLGDADTQYF TGCAGTGCTAGAGACACCGGGTTGGGGGATGCAGATACGCAGTATTTT
TRBJ2-7 . TRBD2 TRBV6-5 15 CASSYALAETYEQYF TGTGCCAGCAGTTACGCTCTAGCGGAGACCTACGAGCAGTACTTC
TRBJ2-5 many TRBD2 TRBV7-9 17 CASSLDPGLAYGGTQYF TGTGCCAGCAGCTTAGATCCGGGACTAGCCTATGGTGGGACCCAGTACTTC
TRBJ2-2 many . TRBV27 15 CASRSGGRVTGELFF TGTGCCAGCAGATCCGGGGGGCGCGTCACCGGGGAGCTGTTTTTT
TRBJ2-6 . . TRBV29-1 13 CSVTGSGTNVLTF TGCAGCGTTACAGGTTCTGGGACCAACGTCCTGACTTTC
TRBJ2-1 few . TRBV4-3 16 CASSQQPSLGYNEQFF TGCGCCAGCAGCCAGCAGCCCTCCCTGGGGTACAATGAGCAGTTCTTC